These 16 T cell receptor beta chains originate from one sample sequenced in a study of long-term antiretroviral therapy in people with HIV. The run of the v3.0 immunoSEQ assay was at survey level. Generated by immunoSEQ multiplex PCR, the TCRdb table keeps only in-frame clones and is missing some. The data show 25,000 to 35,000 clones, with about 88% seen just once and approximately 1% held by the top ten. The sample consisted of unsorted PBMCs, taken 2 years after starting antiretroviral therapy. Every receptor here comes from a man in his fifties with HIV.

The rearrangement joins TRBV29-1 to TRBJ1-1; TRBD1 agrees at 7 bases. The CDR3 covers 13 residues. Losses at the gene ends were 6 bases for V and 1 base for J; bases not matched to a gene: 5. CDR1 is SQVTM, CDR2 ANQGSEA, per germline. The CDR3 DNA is TGCAGCGTCCCGGGACAGACGAACACTGAAGCTTTCTTT. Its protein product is CSVPGQTNTEAFF.

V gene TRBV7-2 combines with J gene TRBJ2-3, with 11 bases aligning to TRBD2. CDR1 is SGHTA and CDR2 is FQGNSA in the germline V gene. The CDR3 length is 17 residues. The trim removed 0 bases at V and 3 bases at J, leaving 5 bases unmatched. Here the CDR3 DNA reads TGTGCCAGCAGCTTAGCTAGCGGGAGGGGTGGGACAGATACGCAGTATTTT. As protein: CASSLASGRGGTDTQYF.

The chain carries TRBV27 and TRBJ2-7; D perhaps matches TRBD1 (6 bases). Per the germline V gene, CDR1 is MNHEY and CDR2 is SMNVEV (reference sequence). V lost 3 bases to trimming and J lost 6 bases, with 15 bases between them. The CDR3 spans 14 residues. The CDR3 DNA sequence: TGTGCCAGCAGTTTTGGGCAGGGGATGGGCGAGCAGTACTTC. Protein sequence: CASSFGQGMGEQYF.

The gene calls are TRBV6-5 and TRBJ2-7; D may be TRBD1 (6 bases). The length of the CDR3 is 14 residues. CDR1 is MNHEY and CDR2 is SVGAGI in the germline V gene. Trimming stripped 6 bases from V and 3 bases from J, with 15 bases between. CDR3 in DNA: TGTGCCAGCAGACGGACCGGGACATACTACGAGCAGTACTTC. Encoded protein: CASRRTGTYYEQYF.

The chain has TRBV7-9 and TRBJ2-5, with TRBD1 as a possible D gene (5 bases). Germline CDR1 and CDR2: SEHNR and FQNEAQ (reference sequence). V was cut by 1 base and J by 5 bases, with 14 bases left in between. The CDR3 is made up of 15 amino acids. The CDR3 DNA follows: TGTGCCAGCAGCTTAGTGCTTGCAGGGTCGGAGACCCAGTACTTC. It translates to CASSLVLAGSETQYF.

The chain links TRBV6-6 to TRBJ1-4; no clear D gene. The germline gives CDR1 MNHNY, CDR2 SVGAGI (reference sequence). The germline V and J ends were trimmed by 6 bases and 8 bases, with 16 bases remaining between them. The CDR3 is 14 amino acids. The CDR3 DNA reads TGTGCCAGCAGGCAACCGGTCCAAGGCGAAAAACTGTTTTTT. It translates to CASRQPVQGEKLFF.

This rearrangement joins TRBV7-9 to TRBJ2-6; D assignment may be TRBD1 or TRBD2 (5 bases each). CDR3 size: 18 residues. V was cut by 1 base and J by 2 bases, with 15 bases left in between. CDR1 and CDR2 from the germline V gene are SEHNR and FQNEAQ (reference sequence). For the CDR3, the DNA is TGTGCCAGCAGCTTAGTGAGTTTGAGGGGCACTGGGGCCAACGTCCTGACTTTC. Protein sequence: CASSLVSLRGTGANVLTF.

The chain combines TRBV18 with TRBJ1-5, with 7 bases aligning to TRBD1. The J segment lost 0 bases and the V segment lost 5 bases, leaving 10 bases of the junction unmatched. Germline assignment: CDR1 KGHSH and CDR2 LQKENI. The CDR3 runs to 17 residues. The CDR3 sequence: CASSVTPGQYSNQPQHF. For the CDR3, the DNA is TGTGCCAGCTCAGTCACTCCGGGACAGTATAGCAATCAGCCCCAGCATTTT.

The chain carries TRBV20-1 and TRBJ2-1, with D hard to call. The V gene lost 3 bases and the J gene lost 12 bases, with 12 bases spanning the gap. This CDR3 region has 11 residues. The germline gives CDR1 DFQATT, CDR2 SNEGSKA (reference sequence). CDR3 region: CSARKTAAQFF. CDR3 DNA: TGCAGTGCTAGGAAGACGGCGGCGCAGTTCTTC.

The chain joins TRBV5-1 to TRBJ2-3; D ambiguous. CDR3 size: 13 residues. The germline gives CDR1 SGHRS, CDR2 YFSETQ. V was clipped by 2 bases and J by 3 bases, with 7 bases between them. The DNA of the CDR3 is TGCGCCAGCAGCTTAGGTGAAACAGATACGCAGTATTTT. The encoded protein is CASSLGETDTQYF.

The CDR3 sequence is CASSLQTGQDYGYTF. The CDR3 DNA reads as TGCGCCAGCAGCCTACAGACAGGACAGGACTATGGCTACACCTTC. The chain carries TRBV5-1 and TRBJ1-2, with TRBD1 identical over 7 bases. With V trimmed by 4 bases and J by 3 bases, 9 bases remained unmatched. Germline CDR1 SGHRS, CDR2 YFSETQ. The CDR3 loop spans 15 amino acids.

The CDR3 coding sequence is TGCAGCGCGATGGACAGTATGAACACTGAAGCTTTCTTT. This codes for CSAMDSMNTEAFF. The gene calls are TRBV29-1 and TRBJ1-1, with D possibly TRBD1 on 6 matching bases. Germline CDR1 reads SQVTM; CDR2 reads ANQGSEA. The CDR3 is made up of 13 amino acids. V lost 7 bases, J lost 0 bases, and 12 bases lay in between.

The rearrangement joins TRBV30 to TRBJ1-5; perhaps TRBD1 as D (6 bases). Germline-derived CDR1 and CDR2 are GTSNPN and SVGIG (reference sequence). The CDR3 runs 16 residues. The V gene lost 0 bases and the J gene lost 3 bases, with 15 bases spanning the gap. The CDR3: CAWSVRGRRDNQPQHF. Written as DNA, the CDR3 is TGTGCCTGGAGTGTAAGGGGGAGGAGGGACAATCAGCCCCAGCATTTT. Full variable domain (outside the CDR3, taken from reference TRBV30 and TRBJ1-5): SQTIHQWPATLVQPVGSPLSLECTVEGTSNPNLYWYRQAAGRGLQLLFYSVGIGQISSEVPQNLSASRPQDRQFILSSKKLLLSDSGFYLCAWSVRGRRDNQPQHFGDGTRLSIL.

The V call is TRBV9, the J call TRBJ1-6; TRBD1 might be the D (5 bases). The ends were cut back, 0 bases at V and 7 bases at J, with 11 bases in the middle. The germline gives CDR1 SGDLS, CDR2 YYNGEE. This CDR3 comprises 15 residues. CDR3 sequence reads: CASSVGGGLNSPLHF. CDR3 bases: TGTGCCAGCAGCGTAGGGGGGGGGTTAAATTCACCCCTCCACTTT. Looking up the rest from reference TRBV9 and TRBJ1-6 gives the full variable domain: DSGVTQTPKHLITATGQRVTLRCSPRSGDLSVYWYQQSLDQGLQFLIQYYNGEERAKGNILERFSAQQFPDLHSELNLSSLELGDSALYFCASSVGGGLNSPLHFGNGTRLTVT.

In nucleotides, the CDR3 is TGTGCCATCAGTGAGGCGGGGGGCTCAAATTCACCCCTCCACTTT. Translated, it gives CAISEAGGSNSPLHF. This chain connects TRBV10-3 to TRBJ1-6; maybe TRBD1 (6 bases). CDR3 length: 15 residues. Trimming took off 2 bases at V and 7 bases at J, with 12 bases between the two ends. The germline gives CDR1 ENHRY, CDR2 SYGVKD.

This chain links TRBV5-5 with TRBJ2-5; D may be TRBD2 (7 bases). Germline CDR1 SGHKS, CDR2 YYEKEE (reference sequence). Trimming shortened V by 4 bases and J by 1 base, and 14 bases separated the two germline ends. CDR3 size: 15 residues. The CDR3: CASSQGRVGQETQYF. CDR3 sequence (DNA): TGTGCCAGCAGCCAGGGGAGGGTAGGCCAAGAGACCCAGTACTTC.